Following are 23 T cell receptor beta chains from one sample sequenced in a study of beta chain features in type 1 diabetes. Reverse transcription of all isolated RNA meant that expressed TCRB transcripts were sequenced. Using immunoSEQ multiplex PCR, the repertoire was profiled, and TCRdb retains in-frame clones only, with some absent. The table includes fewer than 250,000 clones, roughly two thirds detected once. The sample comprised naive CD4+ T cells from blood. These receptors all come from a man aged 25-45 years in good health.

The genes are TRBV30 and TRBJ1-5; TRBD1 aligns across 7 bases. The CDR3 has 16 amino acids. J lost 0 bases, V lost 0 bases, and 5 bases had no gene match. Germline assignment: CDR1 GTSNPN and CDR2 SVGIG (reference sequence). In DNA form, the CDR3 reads TGTGCCTGGAGTGTACGGACAGGTTTTAGCAATCAGCCCCAGCATTTT. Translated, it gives CAWSVRTGFSNQPQHF.

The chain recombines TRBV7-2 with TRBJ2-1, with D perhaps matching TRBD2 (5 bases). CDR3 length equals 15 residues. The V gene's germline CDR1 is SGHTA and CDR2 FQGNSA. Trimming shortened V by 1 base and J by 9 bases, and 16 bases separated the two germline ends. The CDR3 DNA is TGTGCCAGCAGCTTAGGTTTGGTCGAGGGCGGTGAGCAGTTCTTC. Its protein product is CASSLGLVEGGEQFF.

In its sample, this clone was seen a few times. The CDR3 sequence is CAWSRQTYEQYF. The CDR3 DNA follows: TGTGCCTGGAGTAGGCAAACCTACGAGCAGTACTTC. The chain employs TRBV30 and TRBJ2-7, with D unresolved. Trimming cost V 2 bases and J 2 bases, with 7 bases left between them. Germline-derived CDR1 and CDR2 are GTSNPN and SVGIG (reference sequence). This CDR3 has 12 residues.

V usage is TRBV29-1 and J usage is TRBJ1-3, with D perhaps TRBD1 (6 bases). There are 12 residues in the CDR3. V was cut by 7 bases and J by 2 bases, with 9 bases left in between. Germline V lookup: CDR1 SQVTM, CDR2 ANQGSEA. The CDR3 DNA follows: TGCAGCGCCCGGACAGCTGGAAACACCATATATTTT. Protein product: CSARTAGNTIYF.

CDR3 sequence: CASSLPTEKLFF. As DNA, the CDR3 is TGTGCCAGCAGTTTACCCACAGAAAAACTGTTTTTT. The J gene is TRBJ1-4, the V gene TRBV28, with D unclear. The CDR3 has 12 residues. V lost 2 bases and J lost 8, with 6 bases in between. The germline CDR1 and CDR2 sequences are MDHEN and SYDVKM. The variable domain in full, with the rest retrieved from reference TRBV28 and TRBJ1-4, is DVKVTQSSRYLVKRTGEKVFLECVQDMDHENMFWYRQDPGLGLRLIYFSYDVKMKEKGDIPEGYSVSREKKERFSLILESASTNQTSMYLCASSLPTEKLFFGSGTQLSVL.

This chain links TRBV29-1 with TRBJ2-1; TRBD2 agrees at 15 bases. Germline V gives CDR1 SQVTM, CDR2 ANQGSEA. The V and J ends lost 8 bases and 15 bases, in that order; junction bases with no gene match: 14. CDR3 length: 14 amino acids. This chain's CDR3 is CSYITGLAGGLWFF. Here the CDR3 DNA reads TGCAGCTACATCACCGGACTAGCGGGAGGGCTATGGTTCTTC.

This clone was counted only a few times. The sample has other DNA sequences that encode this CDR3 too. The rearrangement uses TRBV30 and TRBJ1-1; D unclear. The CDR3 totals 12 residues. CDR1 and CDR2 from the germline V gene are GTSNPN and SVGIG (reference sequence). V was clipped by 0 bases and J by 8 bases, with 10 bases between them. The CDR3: CAWSVRGGEAFF. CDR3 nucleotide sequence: TGTGCCTGGAGTGTACGGGGAGGGGAAGCTTTCTTT.

CDR3 amino acids: CAWSVQGASGNTIYF. The CDR3 bases are TGTGCCTGGAGTGTCCAGGGGGCTTCTGGAAACACCATATATTTT. This chain links TRBV30 with TRBJ1-3; 8 bases agree with TRBD1. The CDR3 extends over 15 amino acids. Germline V gives CDR1 GTSNPN, CDR2 SVGIG (reference sequence). Unmatched junction bases numbered 2, after V lost 0 bases and J lost 1 base.

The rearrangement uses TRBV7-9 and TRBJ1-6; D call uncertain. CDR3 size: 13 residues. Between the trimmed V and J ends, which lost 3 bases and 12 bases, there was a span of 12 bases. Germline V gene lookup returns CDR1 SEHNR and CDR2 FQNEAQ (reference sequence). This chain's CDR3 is CASSFQVGGPLHF. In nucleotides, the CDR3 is TGTGCCAGCAGCTTCCAGGTTGGCGGACCCCTCCACTTT.

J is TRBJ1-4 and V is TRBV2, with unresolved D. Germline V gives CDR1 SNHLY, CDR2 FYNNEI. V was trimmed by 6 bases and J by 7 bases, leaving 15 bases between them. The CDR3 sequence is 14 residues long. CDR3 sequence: CASSPGRAGEKLFF. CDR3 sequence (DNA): TGTGCCAGCAGCCCGGGCCGGGCTGGTGAAAAACTGTTTTTT.

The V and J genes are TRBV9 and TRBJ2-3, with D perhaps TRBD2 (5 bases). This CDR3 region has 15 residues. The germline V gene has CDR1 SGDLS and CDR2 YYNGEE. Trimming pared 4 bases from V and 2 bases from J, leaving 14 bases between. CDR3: CASSQDSGPTDTQYF. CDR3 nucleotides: TGTGCCAGCAGCCAGGACTCCGGACCCACAGATACGCAGTATTTT. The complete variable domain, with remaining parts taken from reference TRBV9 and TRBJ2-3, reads DSGVTQTPKHLITATGQRVTLRCSPRSGDLSVYWYQQSLDQGLQFLIQYYNGEERAKGNILERFSAQQFPDLHSELNLSSLELGDSALYFCASSQDSGPTDTQYFGPGTRLTVL.

In DNA, the CDR3 is TGTGCCTGGAGTCTAGGGTCGGCAGATACGCAGTATTTT. Translation gives CAWSLGSADTQYF. The rearrangement joins TRBV30 to TRBJ2-3; no reliable D call. The CDR3 totals 13 residues. Trimming shortened V by 2 bases and J by 4 bases, and 10 bases separated the two germline ends. Germline assignment: CDR1 GTSNPN and CDR2 SVGIG (reference sequence). The whole variable domain, filled in from reference TRBV30 and TRBJ2-3, reads SQTIHQWPATLVQPVGSPLSLECTVEGTSNPNLYWYRQAAGRGLQLLFYSVGIGQISSEVPQNLSASRPQDRQFILSSKKLLLSDSGFYLCAWSLGSADTQYFGPGTRLTVL.

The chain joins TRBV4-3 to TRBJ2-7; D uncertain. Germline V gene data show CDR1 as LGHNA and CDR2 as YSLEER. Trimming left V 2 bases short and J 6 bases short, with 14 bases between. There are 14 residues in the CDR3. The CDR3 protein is CASSQQISLGEQYF. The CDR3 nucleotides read TGCGCCAGCAGCCAACAGATTAGCTTGGGCGAGCAGTACTTC.

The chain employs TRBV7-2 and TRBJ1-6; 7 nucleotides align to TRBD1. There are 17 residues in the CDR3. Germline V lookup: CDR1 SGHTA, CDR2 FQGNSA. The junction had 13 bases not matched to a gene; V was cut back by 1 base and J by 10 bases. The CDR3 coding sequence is TGTGCCAGCAGCTTAGTGACCCTCGCAGGGGGATACTCACCCCTCCACTTT. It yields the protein CASSLVTLAGGYSPLHF.

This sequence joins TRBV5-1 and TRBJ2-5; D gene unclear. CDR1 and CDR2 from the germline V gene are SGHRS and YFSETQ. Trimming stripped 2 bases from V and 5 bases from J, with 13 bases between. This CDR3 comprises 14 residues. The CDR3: CASSLLSAEETQYF. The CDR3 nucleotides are TGCGCCAGCAGCTTATTATCGGCAGAGGAGACCCAGTACTTC. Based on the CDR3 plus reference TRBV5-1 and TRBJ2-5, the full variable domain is KAGVTQTPRYLIKTRGQQVTLSCSPISGHRSVSWYQQTPGQGLQFLFEYFSETQRNKGNFPGRFSGRQFSNSRSEMNVSTLELGDSALYLCASSLLSAEETQYFGPGTRLLVL.

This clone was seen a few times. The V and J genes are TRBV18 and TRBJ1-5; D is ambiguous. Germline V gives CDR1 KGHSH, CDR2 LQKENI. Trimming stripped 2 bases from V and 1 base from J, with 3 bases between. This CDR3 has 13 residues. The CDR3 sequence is CASSPGSNQPQHF. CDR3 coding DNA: TGTGCCAGCTCACCAGGGAGCAATCAGCCCCAGCATTTT.

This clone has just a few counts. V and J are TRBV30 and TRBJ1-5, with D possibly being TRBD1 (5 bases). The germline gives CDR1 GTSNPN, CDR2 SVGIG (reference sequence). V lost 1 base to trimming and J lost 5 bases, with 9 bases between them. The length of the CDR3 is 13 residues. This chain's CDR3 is CAWSGGADQPQHF. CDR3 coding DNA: TGTGCCTGGAGTGGCGGGGCCGATCAGCCCCAGCATTTT.

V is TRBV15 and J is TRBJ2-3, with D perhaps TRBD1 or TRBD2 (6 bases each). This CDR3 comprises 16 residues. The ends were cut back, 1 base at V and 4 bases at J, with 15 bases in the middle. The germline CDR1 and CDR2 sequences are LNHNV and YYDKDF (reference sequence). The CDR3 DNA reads TGTGCCACCAGCAGAGCTTGGGGGGCTGGTGCAGATACGCAGTATTTT. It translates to CATSRAWGAGADTQYF. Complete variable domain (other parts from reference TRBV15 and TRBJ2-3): DAMVIQNPRYQVTQFGKPVTLSCSQTLNHNVMYWYQQKSSQAPKLLFHYYDKDFNNEADTPDNFQSRRPNTSFCFLDIRSPGLGDTAMYLCATSRAWGAGADTQYFGPGTRLTVL.

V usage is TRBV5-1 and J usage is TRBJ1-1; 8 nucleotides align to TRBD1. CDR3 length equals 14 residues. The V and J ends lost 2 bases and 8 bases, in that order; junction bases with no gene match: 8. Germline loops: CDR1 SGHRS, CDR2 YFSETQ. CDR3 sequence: CASSFHPGQGEAFF. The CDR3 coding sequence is TGCGCCAGCAGCTTTCACCCCGGACAGGGCGAAGCTTTCTTT.

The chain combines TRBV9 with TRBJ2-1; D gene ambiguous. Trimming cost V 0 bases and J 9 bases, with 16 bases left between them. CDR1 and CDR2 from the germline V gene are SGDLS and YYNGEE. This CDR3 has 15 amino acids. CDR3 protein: CASSVDPRSDGEQFF. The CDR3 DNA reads TGTGCCAGCAGCGTAGACCCGCGTTCTGATGGTGAGCAGTTCTTC.

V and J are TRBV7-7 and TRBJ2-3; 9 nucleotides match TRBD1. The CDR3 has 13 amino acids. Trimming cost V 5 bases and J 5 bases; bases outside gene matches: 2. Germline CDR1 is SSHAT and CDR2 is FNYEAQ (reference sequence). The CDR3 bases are TGTGCCAGCAGCCGGGACAGGGTAGATACGCAGTATTTT. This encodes CASSRDRVDTQYF.

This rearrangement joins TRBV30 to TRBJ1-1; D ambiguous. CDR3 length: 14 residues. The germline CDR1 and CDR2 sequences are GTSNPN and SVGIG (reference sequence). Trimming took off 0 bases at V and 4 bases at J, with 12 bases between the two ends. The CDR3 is CAWSVKYRRTEAFF. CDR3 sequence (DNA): TGTGCCTGGAGTGTAAAGTACCGGCGCACTGAAGCTTTCTTT.

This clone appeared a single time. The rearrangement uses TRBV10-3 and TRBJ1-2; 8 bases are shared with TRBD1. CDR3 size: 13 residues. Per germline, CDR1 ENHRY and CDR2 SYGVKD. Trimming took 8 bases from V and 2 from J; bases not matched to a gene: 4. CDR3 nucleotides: TGTGCCATCCGGACAGGGAACAACTATGGCTACACCTTC. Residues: CAIRTGNNYGYTF.